Below are 11 T cell receptor beta chains sequenced from a single sample in a study of cytomegalovirus exposure and HLA in healthy donors. Clones were sequenced by immunoSEQ multiplex PCR, and TCRdb holds only the in-frame ones, with some missing. The sample has some 170,000 clones, approximately 86% seen once; the top ten hold about 2.3%. Sequences were obtained from PBMCs. The receptors come from a woman between 18 and 29 years old in good health and CMV-seronegative.

This chain joins TRBV6-1 and TRBJ1-1; TRBD1 matches at 9 bases. CDR3 length: 15 residues. The J segment lost 10 bases and the V segment lost 4 bases, leaving 13 bases of the junction unmatched. The germline gives CDR1 MNHNS, CDR2 SASEGT. The CDR3 spells CASSAFNPDRGGAFF. In nucleotides, the CDR3 is TGTGCCAGCAGTGCATTTAACCCCGACAGGGGGGGAGCTTTCTTT.

The chain employs TRBV5-1 and TRBJ2-2; TRBD2 matches at 9 bases. Germline lookup yields CDR1 SGHRS and CDR2 YFSETQ. V lost 4 bases and J lost 3; bases outside the gene matches: 7. The CDR3 is made up of 16 amino acids. The CDR3 nucleotides read TGCGCCAGCAGCCAAAGCGGGGGGACCTACACCGGGGAGCTGTTTTTT. Translated, it gives CASSQSGGTYTGELFF.

This chain links TRBV9 with TRBJ2-1; TRBD2 might be the D (7 bases). The CDR3 is 16 amino acids. Trimming cost V 3 bases and J 7 bases, with 20 bases left between them. Germline CDR1 and CDR2: SGDLS and YYNGEE. In nucleotides, the CDR3 is TGTGCCAGCAGCGCCACTGGGGGGGGCCTGAAGAATGAGCAGTTCTTC. The encoded protein is CASSATGGGLKNEQFF.

This chain connects TRBV6-5 to TRBJ2-7; tentatively, D is TRBD1 (5 bases). V lost 5 bases and J 0 bases, leaving 14 bases between the germline ends. The CDR3 consists of 15 residues. Germline CDR1 is MNHEY and CDR2 is SVGAGI. CDR3 DNA: TGTGCCAGCAGTCTCAGCCGGACACTCTCCTACGAGCAGTACTTC. This gives the protein CASSLSRTLSYEQYF.

The chain is built from TRBV18 and TRBJ1-2, with TRBD1 identical over 8 bases. This CDR3 is 15 amino acids long. Germline V gene data show CDR1 as KGHSH and CDR2 as LQKENI. Germline trimming cut 3 bases from V and 1 base from J; bases unmatched to any gene: 4. The CDR3 sequence: CASSPGQGFNYGYTF. The CDR3 DNA reads TGTGCCAGCTCACCCGGACAGGGCTTTAACTATGGCTACACCTTC.

The J gene is TRBJ2-5, the V gene TRBV2; D is undetermined. This CDR3 contains 11 residues. Between the trimmed V and J ends, which lost 7 bases and 3 bases, there was a span of 6 bases. The germline gives CDR1 SNHLY, CDR2 FYNNEI. In DNA form, the CDR3 reads TGTGCCAGCAAACGGGAAGAGACCCAGTACTTC. It translates to CASKREETQYF.

The chain employs TRBV7-9 and TRBJ2-3; TRBD1 is a possible D gene (5 bases). Germline V lookup: CDR1 SEHNR, CDR2 FQNEAQ (reference sequence). This CDR3 has 14 residues. V lost 5 bases to trimming and J lost 2 bases, with 11 bases between them. The CDR3 DNA reads TGTGCCAGCAGCCTAGGGGCTTCCACAGATACGCAGTATTTT. Protein: CASSLGASTDTQYF. Filled out from reference TRBV7-9 and TRBJ2-3, the complete variable domain reads DTGVSQNPRHKITKRGQNVTFRCDPISEHNRLYWYRQTLGQGPEFLTYFQNEAQLEKSRLLSDRFSAERPKGSFSTLEIQRTEQGDSAMYLCASSLGASTDTQYFGPGTRLTVL.

This chain joins TRBV6-1 and TRBJ1-5; D perhaps matches TRBD1 (6 bases). Trimming removed 7 bases at V and 4 bases at J, with 14 bases between. CDR3 length: 14 residues. The V gene's germline CDR1 is MNHNS and CDR2 SASEGT. In nucleotides, the CDR3 is TGTGCCAGCACTCTAGGACAGATGAATCAGCCCCAGCATTTT. Protein: CASTLGQMNQPQHF.

This chain uses TRBV7-2 with TRBJ2-7, with a weak D call TRBD1 (6 bases). CDR3 size: 15 residues. The germline CDR1 and CDR2 sequences are SGHTA and FQGNSA. V dropped 2 bases and J dropped 6 bases, with 17 bases sitting between them. This CDR3 is CASSLSPQIRGEQYF. The CDR3 DNA sequence: TGTGCCAGCAGCTTAAGTCCCCAAATCAGGGGCGAGCAGTACTTC.

V and J are TRBV2 and TRBJ2-5; 10 bases fit TRBD2. The CDR3 runs 14 residues. Germline trimming cut 6 bases from V and 5 bases from J; bases unmatched to any gene: 6. The V gene's germline CDR1 is SNHLY and CDR2 FYNNEI. CDR3 nucleotides: TGTGCCAGCAGGAAGCGGGAGGGCGGGGAGACCCAGTACTTC. Its translation is CASRKREGGETQYF.

The V and J genes are TRBV12-5 and TRBJ1-2, with 7 bases identical to TRBD1. The CDR3 is 17 residues long. V gave up 4 bases and J gave up 0 bases; unmatched junction bases: 11. Germline values: CDR1 LGHNT, CDR2 FRNRAP. As DNA, the CDR3 is TGTGCTAGTGGTTCCCACCCTCGTGGGACAGCTAACTATGGCTACACCTTC. It specifies CASGSHPRGTANYGYTF.